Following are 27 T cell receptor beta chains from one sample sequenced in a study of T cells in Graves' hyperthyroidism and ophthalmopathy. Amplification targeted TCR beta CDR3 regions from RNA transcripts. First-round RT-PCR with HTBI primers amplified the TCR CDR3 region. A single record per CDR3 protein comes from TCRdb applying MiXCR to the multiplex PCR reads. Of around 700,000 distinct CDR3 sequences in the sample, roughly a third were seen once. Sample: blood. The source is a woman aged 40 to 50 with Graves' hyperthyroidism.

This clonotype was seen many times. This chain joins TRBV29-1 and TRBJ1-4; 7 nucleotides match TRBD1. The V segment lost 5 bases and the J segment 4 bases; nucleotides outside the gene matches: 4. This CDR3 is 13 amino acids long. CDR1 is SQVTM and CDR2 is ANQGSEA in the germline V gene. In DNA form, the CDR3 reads TGCAGCGTTCAGACAGGGCTTAATGAAAAACTGTTTTTT. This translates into CSVQTGLNEKLFF. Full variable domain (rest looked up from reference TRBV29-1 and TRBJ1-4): SAVISQKPSRDICQRGTSLTIQCQVDSQVTMMFWYRQQPGQSLTLIATANQGSEATYESGFVIDKFPISRPNLTFSTLTVSNMSPEDSSIYLCSVQTGLNEKLFFGSGTQLSVL.

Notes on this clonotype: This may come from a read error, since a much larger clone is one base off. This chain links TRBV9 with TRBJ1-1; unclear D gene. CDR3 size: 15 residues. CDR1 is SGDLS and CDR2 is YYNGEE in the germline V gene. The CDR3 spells CAGSVGLLPGDEAFF. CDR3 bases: TGTGCCGGCAGCGTAGGTCTCCTTCCCGGGGATGAAGCTTTCTTT.

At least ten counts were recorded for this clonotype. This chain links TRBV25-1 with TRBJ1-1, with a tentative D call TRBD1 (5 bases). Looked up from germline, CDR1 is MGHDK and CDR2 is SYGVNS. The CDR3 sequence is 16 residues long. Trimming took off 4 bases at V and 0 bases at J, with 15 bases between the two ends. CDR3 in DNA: TGTGCCAGCAGTGCGGTCCCCGGGGCAGTGAACACTGAAGCTTTCTTT. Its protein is CASSAVPGAVNTEAFF. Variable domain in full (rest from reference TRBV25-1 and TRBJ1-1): EADIYQTPRYLVIGTGKKITLECSQTMGHDKMYWYQQDPGMELHLIHYSYGVNSTEKGDLSSESTVSRIRTEHFPLTLESARPSHTSQYLCASSAVPGAVNTEAFFGQGTRLTVV.

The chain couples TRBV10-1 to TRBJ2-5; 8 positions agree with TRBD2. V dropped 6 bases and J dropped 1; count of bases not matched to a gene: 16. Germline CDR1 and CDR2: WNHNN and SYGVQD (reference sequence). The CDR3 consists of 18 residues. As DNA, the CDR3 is TGCGCCAGCAGCGCGGAGGGGAGCGGGGGCCGATCCCAAGAGACCCAGTACTTC. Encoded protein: CASSAEGSGGRSQETQYF.

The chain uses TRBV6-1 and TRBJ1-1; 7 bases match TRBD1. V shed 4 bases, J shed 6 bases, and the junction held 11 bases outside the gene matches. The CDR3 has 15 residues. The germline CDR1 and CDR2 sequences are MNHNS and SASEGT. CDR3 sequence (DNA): TGTGCCAGCAGTGCTATCGTAGGGGGCAGGTCTGAAGCTTTCTTT. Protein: CASSAIVGGRSEAFF.

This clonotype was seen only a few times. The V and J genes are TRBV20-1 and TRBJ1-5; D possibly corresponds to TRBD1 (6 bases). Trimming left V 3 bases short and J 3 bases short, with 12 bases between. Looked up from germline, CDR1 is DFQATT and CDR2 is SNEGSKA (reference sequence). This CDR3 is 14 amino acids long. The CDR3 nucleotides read TGCAGTGCTAGCAGGGGAACTATCAATCAGCCCCAGCATTTT. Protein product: CSASRGTINQPQHF.

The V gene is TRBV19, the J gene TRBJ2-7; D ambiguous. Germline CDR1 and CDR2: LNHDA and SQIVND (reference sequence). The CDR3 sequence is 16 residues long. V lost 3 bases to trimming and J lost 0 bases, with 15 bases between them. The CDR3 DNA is TGTGCCAGTAGTATGGGTCTTTACTTTAGCTCCTACGAGCAGTACTTC. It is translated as CASSMGLYFSSYEQYF.

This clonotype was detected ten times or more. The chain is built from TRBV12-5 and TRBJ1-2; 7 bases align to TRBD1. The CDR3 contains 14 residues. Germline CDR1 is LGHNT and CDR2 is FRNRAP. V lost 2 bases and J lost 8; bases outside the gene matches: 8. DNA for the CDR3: TGTGCTAGTGGTTTGACACAGGGGATCCACGGCTACACCTTC. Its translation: CASGLTQGIHGYTF.

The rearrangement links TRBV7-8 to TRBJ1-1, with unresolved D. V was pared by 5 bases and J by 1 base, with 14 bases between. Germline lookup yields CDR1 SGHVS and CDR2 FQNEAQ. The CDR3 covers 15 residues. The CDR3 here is CASSLLGDGNTEAFF. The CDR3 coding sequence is TGTGCCAGCAGCCTCCTGGGCGACGGGAACACTGAAGCTTTCTTT.

This chain's CDR3 is CAISVSAERYEQYF. CDR3 sequence (DNA): TGTGCCATCAGTGTCTCAGCAGAAAGGTACGAGCAGTACTTC. The V and J genes are TRBV10-3 and TRBJ2-7; D is uncertain. The CDR3 covers 14 residues. CDR1 is ENHRY, CDR2 SYGVKD, per germline. The V gene lost 4 bases and the J gene lost 4 bases, with 14 bases spanning the gap.

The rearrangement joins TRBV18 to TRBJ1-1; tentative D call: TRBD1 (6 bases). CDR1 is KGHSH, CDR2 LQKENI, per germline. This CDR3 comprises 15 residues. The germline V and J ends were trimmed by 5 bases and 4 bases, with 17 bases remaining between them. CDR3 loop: CASSTGRVTATEAFF. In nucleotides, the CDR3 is TGTGCCAGCTCAACAGGGCGTGTCACGGCCACTGAAGCTTTCTTT. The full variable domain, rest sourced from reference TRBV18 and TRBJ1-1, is NAGVMQNPRHLVRRRGQEARLRCSPMKGHSHVYWYRQLPEEGLKFMVYLQKENIIDESGMPKERFSAEFPKEGPSILRIQQVVRGDSAAYFCASSTGRVTATEAFFGQGTRLTVV.

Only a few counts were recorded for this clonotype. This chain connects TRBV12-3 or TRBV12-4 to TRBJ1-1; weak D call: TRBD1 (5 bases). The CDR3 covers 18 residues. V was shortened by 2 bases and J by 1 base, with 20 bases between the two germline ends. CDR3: CASSLRGAVTNENTEAFF. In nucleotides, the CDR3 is TGTGCCAGCAGTTTACGTGGGGCAGTAACTAATGAGAACACTGAAGCTTTCTTT.

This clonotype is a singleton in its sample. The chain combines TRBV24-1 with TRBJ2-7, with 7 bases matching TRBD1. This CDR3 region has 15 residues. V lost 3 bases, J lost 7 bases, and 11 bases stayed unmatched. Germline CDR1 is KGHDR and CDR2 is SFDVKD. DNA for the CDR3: TGTGCCACCAGTGATCCCCCGCAGGGGGACGATGAGCAGTACTTC. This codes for CATSDPPQGDDEQYF.

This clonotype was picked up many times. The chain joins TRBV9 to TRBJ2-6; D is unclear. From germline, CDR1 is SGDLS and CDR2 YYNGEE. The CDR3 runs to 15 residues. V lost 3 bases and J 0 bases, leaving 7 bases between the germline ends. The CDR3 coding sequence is TGTGCCAGCAGCGCCCGAGCCTCTGGGGCCAACGTCCTGACTTTC. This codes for CASSARASGANVLTF. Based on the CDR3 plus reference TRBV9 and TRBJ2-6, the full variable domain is DSGVTQTPKHLITATGQRVTLRCSPRSGDLSVYWYQQSLDQGLQFLIQYYNGEERAKGNILERFSAQQFPDLHSELNLSSLELGDSALYFCASSARASGANVLTFGAGSRLTVL.

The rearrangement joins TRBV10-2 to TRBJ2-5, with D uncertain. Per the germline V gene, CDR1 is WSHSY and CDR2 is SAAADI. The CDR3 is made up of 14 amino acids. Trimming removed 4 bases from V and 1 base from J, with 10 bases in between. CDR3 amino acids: CASSVGRSQETQYF. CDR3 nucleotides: TGCGCCAGCAGTGTAGGCAGGAGCCAAGAGACCCAGTACTTC.

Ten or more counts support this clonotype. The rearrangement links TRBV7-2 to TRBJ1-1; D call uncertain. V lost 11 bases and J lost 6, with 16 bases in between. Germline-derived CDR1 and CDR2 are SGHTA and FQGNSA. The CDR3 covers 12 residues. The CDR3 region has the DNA TGTGCCGCGGGCAGCCTGAGGGCTGAAGCTTTCTTT. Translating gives CAAGSLRAEAFF.

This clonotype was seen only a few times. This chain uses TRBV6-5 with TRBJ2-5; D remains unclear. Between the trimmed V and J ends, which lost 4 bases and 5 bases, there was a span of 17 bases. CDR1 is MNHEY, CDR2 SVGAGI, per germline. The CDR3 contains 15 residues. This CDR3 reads CASSSYRAKRETQYF. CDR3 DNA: TGTGCCAGCAGTTCTTATCGGGCCAAAAGGGAGACCCAGTACTTC.

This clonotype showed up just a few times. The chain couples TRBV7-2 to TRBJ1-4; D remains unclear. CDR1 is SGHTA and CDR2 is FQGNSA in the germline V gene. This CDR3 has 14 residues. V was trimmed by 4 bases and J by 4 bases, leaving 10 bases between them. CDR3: CASSYHGRNEKLFF. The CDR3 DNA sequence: TGTGCCAGCAGCTACCACGGACGTAATGAAAAACTGTTTTTT.

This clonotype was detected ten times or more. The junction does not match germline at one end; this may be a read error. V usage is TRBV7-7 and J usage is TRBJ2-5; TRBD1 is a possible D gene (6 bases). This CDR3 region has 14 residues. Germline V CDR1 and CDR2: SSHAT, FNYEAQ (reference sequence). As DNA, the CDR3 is TGTGCTAGCAGCTTAGGGGGAAAGTGGGAGACCCAGTACTTC. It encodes CASSLGGKWETQYF.

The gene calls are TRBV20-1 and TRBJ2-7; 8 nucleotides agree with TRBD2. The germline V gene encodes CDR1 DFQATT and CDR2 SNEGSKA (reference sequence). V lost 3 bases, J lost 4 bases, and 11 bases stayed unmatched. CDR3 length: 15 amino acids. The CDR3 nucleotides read TGCAGTGCTAGTTCCAGCGGGAGTATCGCTTACGAGCAGTACTTC. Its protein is CSASSSGSIAYEQYF.

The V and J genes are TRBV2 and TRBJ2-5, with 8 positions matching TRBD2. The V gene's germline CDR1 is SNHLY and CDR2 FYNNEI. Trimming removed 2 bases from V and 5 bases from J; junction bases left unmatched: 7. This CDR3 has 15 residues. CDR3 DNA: TGTGCCAGCAGTGAAAATTCGGGGGGGCTCGAGACCCAGTACTTC. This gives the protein CASSENSGGLETQYF.

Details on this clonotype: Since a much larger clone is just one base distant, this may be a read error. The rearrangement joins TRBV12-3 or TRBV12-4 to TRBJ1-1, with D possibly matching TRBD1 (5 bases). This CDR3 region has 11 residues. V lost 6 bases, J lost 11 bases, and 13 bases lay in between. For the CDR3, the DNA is TGTGCCAGCAGCCCAACCGAGGGGGCTTTCTTT. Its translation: CASSPTEGAFF.

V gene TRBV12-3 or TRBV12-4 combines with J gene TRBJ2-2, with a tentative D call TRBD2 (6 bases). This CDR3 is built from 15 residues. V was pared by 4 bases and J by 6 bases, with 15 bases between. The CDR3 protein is CASSYPRLGAGELFF. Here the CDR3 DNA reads TGTGCCAGCAGTTACCCGCGACTAGGGGCCGGGGAGCTGTTTTTT.

DNA for the CDR3: TGTGCCAGCAGAGGGACAGCAGAAGAGACCCAGTACTTC. Amino acid sequence: CASRGTAEETQYF. The chain joins TRBV7-6 to TRBJ2-5, with 7 bases matching TRBD1. This CDR3 has 13 residues. After removal of 6 bases from V and 3 bases from J, the junction contained 4 bases not matched to a gene. The germline CDR1 and CDR2 sequences are SGHVS and FNYEAQ.

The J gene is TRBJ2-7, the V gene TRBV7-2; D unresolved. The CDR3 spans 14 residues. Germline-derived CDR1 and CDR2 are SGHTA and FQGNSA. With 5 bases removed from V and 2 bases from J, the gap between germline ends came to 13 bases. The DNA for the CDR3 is TGTGCCAGCAGCCCCAAGGCTTTACCCTACGAGCAGTACTTC. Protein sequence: CASSPKALPYEQYF.

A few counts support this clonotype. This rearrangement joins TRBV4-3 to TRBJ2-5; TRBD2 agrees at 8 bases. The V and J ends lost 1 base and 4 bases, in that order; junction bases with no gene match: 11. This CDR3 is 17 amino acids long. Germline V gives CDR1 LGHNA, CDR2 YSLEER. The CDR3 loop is CASSQGAAGGSTETQYF. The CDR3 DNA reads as TGCGCCAGCAGCCAAGGAGCGGCGGGGGGCAGTACAGAGACCCAGTACTTC.

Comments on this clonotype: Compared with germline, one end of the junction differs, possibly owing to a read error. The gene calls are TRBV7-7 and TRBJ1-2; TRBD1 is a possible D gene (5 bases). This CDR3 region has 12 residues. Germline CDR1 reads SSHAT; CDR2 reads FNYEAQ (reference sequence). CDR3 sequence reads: CASSLAGNGYTF. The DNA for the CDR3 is TGTGCTAGCAGCTTAGCAGGGAACGGCTACACCTTC. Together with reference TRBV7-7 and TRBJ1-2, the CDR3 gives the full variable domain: GAGVSQSPRYKVTKRGQDVTLRCDPISSHATLYWYQQALGQGPEFLTYFNYEAQPDKSGLPSDRFSAERPEGSISTLTIQRTEQRDSAMYRCASSLAGNGYTFGSGTRLTVV.